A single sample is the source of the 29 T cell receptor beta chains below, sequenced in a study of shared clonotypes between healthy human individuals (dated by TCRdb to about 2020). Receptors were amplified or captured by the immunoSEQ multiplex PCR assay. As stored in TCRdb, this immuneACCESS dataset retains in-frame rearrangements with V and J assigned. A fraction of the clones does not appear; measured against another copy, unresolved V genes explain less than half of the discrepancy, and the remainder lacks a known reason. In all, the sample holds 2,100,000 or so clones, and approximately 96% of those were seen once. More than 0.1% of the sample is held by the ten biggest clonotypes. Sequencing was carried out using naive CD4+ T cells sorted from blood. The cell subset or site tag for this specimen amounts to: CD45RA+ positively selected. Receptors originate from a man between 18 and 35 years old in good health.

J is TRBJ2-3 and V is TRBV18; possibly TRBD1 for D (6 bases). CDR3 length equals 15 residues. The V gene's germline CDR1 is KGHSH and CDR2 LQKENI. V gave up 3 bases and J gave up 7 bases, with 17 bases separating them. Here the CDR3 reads CASSPTTGTTNTQYF. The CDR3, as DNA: TGTGCCAGCTCACCGACGACAGGTACCACGAATACGCAGTATTTT.

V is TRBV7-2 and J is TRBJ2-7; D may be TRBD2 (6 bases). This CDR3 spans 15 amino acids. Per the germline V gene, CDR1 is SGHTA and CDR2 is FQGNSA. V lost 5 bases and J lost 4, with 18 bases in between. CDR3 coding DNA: TGTGCCAGCAGCACCGCCGGGACTTCACGGTACGAGCAGTACTTC. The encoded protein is CASSTAGTSRYEQYF.

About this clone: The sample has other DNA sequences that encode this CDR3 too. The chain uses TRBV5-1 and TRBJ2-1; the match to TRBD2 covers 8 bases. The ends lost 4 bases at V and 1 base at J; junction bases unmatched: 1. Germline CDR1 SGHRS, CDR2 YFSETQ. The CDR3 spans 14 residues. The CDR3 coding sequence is TGCGCCAGCAGCCCGGGGGGGTCCTACAATGAGCAGTTCTTC. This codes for CASSPGGSYNEQFF.

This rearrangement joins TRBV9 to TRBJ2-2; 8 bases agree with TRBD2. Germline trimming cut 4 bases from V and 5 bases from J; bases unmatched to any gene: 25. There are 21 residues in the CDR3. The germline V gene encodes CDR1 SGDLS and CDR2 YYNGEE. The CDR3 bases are TGTGCCAGCAGCTTACCTAGGACGGGGCTTCAGCGGGAGTTGAGGACCGGGGAGCTGTTTTTT. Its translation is CASSLPRTGLQRELRTGELFF.

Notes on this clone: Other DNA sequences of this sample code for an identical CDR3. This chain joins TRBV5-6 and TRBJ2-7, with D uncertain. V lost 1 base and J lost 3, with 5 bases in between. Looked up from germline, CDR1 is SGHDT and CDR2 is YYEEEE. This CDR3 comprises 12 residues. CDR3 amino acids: CASSLWSYEQYF. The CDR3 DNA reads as TGTGCCAGCAGCTTGTGGAGCTACGAGCAGTACTTC.

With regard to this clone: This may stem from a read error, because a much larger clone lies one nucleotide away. CDR3 residues: CASSPDRKYGYTF. The CDR3 coding sequence is TGTGCCAGCAGCCCGGACAGGAAGTATGGCTACACCTTC. The rearrangement links TRBV14 to TRBJ1-2; TRBD1 agrees at 7 bases. The CDR3 spans 13 residues. V shed 4 bases and J 5 bases; nucleotides not matched to a gene: 4. The germline V gene has CDR1 SGHDN and CDR2 FVKESK.

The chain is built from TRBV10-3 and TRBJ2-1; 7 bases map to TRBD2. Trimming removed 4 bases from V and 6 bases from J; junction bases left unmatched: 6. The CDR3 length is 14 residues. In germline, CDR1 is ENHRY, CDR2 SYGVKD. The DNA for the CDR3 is TGTGCCATCAGTGGGCGGGAGTCTGTCAATGAGCAGTTCTTC. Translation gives CAISGRESVNEQFF.

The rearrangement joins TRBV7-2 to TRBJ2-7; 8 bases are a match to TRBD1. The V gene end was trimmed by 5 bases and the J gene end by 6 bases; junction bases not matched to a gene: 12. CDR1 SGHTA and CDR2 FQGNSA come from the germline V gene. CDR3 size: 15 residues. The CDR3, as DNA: TGTGCCAGCAGCGTAGGGACAGGAGGGCCCGTCGAGCAGTACTTC. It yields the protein CASSVGTGGPVEQYF.

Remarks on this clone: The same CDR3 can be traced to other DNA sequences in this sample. CDR3 DNA sequence: TGTGCCTGGAACCGAGGGACAGATACGCAGTATTTT. Encoded protein: CAWNRGTDTQYF. The rearrangement joins TRBV30 to TRBJ2-3; the D gene is possibly TRBD2 (5 bases). This CDR3 has 12 amino acids. Germline-derived CDR1 and CDR2 are GTSNPN and SVGIG (reference sequence). V was cut by 4 bases and J by 3 bases, with 8 bases left in between.

The CDR3 sequence: CASSSPRGNNEQFF. The DNA for the CDR3 is TGTGCCAGCAGCTCCCCCCGGGGAAACAATGAGCAGTTCTTC. The chain employs TRBV7-2 and TRBJ2-1, with TRBD2 as a possible D gene (5 bases). The germline gives CDR1 SGHTA, CDR2 FQGNSA. V dropped 4 bases and J dropped 5 bases, with 12 bases sitting between them. CDR3 length equals 14 residues.

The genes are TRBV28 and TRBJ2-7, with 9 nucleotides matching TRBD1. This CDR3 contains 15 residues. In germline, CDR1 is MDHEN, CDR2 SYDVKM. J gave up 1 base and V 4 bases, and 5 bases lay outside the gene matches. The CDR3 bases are TGTGCCAGCAGTTCCTACAGGGGGCAGTCCTACGAGCAGTACTTC. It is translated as CASSSYRGQSYEQYF.

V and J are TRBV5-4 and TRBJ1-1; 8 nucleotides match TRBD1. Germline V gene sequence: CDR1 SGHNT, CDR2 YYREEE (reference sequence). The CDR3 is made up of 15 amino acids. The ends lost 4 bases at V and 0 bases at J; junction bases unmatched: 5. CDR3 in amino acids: CASSRDRILNTEAFF. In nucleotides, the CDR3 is TGTGCCAGCAGCCGGGACAGGATATTGAACACTGAAGCTTTCTTT.

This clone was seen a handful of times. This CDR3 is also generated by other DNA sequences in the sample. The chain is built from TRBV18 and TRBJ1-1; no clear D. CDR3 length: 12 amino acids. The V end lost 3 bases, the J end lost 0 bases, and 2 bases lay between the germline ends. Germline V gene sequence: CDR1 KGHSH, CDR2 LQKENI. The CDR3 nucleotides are TGTGCCAGCTCACCGATGAACACTGAAGCTTTCTTT. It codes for CASSPMNTEAFF.

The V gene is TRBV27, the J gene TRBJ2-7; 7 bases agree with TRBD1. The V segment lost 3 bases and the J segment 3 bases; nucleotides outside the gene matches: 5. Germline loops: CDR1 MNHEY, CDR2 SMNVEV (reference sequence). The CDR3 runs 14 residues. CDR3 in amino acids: CASSFMGQIYEQYF. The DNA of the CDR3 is TGTGCCAGCAGTTTCATGGGACAGATCTACGAGCAGTACTTC.

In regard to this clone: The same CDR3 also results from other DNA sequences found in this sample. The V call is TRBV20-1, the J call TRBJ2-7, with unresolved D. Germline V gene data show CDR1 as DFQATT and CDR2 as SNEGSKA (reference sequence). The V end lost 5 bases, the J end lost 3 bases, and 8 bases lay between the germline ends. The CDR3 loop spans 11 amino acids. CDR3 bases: TGCAGTGCTCCCCGCGGCTACGAGCAGTACTTC. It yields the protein CSAPRGYEQYF.

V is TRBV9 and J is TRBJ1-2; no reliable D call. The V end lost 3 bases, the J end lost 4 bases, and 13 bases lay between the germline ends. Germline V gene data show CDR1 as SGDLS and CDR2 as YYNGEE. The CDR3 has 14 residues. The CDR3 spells CASSDPLGLYGYTF. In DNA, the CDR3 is TGTGCCAGCAGCGACCCCCTAGGACTCTATGGCTACACCTTC. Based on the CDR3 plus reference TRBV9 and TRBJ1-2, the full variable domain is DSGVTQTPKHLITATGQRVTLRCSPRSGDLSVYWYQQSLDQGLQFLIQYYNGEERAKGNILERFSAQQFPDLHSELNLSSLELGDSALYFCASSDPLGLYGYTFGSGTRLTVV.

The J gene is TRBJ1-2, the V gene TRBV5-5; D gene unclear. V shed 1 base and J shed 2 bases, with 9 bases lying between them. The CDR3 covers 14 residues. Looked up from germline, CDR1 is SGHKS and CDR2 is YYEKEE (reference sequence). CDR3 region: CASSLHADNYGYTF. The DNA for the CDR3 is TGTGCCAGCAGCTTGCATGCAGACAACTATGGCTACACCTTC. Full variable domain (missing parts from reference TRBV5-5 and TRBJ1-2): DAGVTQSPTHLIKTRGQQVTLRCSPISGHKSVSWYQQVLGQGPQFIFQYYEKEERGRGNFPDRFSARQFPNYSSELNVNALLLGDSALYLCASSLHADNYGYTFGSGTRLTVV.

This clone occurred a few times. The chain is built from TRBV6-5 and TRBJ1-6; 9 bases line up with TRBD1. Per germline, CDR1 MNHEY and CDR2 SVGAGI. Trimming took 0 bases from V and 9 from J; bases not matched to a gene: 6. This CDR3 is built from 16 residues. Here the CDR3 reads CASSYSGRTGVSPLHF. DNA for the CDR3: TGTGCCAGCAGTTACTCGGGAAGGACAGGGGTTTCACCCCTCCACTTT.

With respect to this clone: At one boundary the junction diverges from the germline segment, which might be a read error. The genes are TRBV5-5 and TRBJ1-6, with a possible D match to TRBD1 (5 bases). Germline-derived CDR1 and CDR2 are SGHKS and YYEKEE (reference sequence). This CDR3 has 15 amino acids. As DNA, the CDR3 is TGTGCCAGCAGTTTGGGGACGGACACTAATTCACCCCTCCACTTT. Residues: CASSLGTDTNSPLHF. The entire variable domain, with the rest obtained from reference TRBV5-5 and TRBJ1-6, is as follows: DAGVTQSPTHLIKTRGQQVTLRCSPISGHKSVSWYQQVLGQGPQFIFQYYEKEERGRGNFPDRFSARQFPNYSSELNVNALLLGDSALYLCASSLGTDTNSPLHFGNGTRLTVT.

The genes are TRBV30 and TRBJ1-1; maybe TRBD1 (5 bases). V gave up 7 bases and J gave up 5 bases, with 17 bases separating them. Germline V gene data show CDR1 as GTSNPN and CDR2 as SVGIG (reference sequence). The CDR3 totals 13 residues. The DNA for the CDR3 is TGTGCCTACAGCTCCGGGGCCGGAACTGAAGCTTTCTTT. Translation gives CAYSSGAGTEAFF.

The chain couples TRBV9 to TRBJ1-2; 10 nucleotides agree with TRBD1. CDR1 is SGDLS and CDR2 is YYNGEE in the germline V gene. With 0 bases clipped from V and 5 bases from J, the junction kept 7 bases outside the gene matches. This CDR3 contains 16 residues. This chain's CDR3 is CASSVGDRGWTYGYTF. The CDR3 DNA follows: TGTGCCAGCAGCGTAGGGGACAGGGGATGGACTTATGGCTACACCTTC.

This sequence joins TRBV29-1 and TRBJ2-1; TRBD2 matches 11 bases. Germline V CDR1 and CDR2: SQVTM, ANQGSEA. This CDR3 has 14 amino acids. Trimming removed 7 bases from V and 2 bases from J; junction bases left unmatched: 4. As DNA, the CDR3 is TGCAGCGCCGTACTAGCGGGAGCCTACAATGAGCAGTTCTTC. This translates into CSAVLAGAYNEQFF.

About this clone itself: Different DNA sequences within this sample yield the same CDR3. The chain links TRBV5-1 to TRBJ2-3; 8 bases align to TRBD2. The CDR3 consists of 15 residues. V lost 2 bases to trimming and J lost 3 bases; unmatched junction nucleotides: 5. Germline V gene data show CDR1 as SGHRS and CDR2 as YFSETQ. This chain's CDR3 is CASSLSGGPTDTQYF. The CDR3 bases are TGCGCCAGCAGCTTATCGGGGGGGCCGACAGATACGCAGTATTTT.

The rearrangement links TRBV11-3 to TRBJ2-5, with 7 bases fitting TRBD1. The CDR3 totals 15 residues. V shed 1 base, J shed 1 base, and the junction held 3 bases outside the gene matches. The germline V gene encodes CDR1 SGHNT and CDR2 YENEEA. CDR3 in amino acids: CASSLGDRVQETQYF. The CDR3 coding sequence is TGTGCCAGCAGCTTAGGGGACAGAGTCCAAGAGACCCAGTACTTC. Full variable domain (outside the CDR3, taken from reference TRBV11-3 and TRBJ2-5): EAGVVQSPRYKIIEKKQPVAFWCNPISGHNTLYWYLQNLGQGPELLIRYENEEAVDDSQLPKDRFSAERLKGVDSTLKIQPAELGDSAVYLCASSLGDRVQETQYFGPGTRLLVL.

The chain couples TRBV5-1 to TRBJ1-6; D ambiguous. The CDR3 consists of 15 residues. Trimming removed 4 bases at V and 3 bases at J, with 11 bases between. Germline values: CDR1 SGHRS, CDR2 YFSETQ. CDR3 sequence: CASSKDGRYNSPLHF. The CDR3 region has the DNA TGCGCCAGCAGCAAGGACGGACGCTATAATTCACCCCTCCACTTT. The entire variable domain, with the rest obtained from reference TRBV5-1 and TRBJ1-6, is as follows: KAGVTQTPRYLIKTRGQQVTLSCSPISGHRSVSWYQQTPGQGLQFLFEYFSETQRNKGNFPGRFSGRQFSNSRSEMNVSTLELGDSALYLCASSKDGRYNSPLHFGNGTRLTVT.

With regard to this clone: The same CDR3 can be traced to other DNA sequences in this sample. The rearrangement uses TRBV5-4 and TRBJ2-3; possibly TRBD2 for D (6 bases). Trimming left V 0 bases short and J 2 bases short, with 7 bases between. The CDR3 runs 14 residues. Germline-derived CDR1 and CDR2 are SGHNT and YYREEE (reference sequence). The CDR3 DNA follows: TGTGCCAGCAGCTTGGGACTAGACACAGATACGCAGTATTTT. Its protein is CASSLGLDTDTQYF.

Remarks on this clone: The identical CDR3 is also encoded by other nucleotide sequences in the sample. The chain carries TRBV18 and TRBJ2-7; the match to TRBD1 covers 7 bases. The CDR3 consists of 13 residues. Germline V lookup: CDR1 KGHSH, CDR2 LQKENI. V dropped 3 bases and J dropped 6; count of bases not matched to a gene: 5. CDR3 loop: CASSPSPGGEQYF. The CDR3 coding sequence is TGTGCCAGCTCACCCAGCCCAGGGGGCGAGCAGTACTTC. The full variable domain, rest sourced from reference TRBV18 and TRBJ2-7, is NAGVMQNPRHLVRRRGQEARLRCSPMKGHSHVYWYRQLPEEGLKFMVYLQKENIIDESGMPKERFSAEFPKEGPSILRIQQVVRGDSAAYFCASSPSPGGEQYFGPGTRLTVT.

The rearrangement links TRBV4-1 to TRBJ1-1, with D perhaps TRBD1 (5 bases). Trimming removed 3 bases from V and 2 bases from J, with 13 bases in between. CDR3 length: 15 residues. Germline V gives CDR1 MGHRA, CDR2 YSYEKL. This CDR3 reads CASSQTPGGNTEAFF. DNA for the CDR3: TGCGCCAGCAGCCAGACCCCGGGGGGAAACACTGAAGCTTTCTTT.

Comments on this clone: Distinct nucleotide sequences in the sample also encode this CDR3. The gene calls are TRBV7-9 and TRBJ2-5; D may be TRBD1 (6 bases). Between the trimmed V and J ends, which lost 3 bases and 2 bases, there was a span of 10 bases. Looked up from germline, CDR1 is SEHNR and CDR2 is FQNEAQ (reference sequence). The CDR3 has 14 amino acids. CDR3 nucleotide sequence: TGTGCCAGCAGCTTGAGGACAGAGCAAGAGACCCAGTACTTC. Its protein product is CASSLRTEQETQYF.